The 28 T cell receptor beta chains below come from one sample, sequenced in a study of blood T cell repertoires in COVID-19 (dated by TCRdb to the early 2020s). The library was made by the immunoSEQ multiplex PCR assay. Sourced from immuneACCESS, this table was stored by TCRdb with only in-frame sequences that have V and J called. A share of the clones is absent; for the studies checked, an unresolved V gene accounts for under half, and the remainder has no known explanation. The sample records a few hundred thousand clones, approximately 85% of which are singletons. The top ten clones comprise 0.87% of the sample. Sequencing used peripheral blood. These receptors came from a human donor with COVID-19, enrolled during active disease. The donor label of this sample is uncertain.

This clone occurred a few times. V usage is TRBV7-3 and J usage is TRBJ2-3; no definite D call. Trimming removed 6 bases from V and 2 bases from J, with 9 bases in between. The CDR3 consists of 13 residues. The germline V gene encodes CDR1 SGHTA and CDR2 FQGTGA. This CDR3 reads CASSFDSTDTQYF. The CDR3 DNA follows: TGTGCCAGCAGTTTCGACTCCACAGATACGCAGTATTTT.

The chain employs TRBV3-1 (or the pseudogene TRBV3-2) and TRBJ2-3, with D uncertain. This CDR3 spans 13 amino acids. Trimming cost V 4 bases and J 0 bases, with 5 bases left between them. Germline V CDR1 and CDR2: LGHDT, YNNKEL (reference sequence). The DNA of the CDR3 is TGTGCCAGCAGCCCCTATAGCACAGATACGCAGTATTTT. Translated: CASSPYSTDTQYF.

The chain combines TRBV19 with TRBJ2-3, with 12 bases fitting TRBD2. The CDR3 spans 14 residues. Trimming cost V 6 bases and J 4 bases; bases outside gene matches: 2. The germline V gene encodes CDR1 LNHDA and CDR2 SQIVND (reference sequence). The chain's CDR3 is CASRTSGSADTQYF. In DNA form, the CDR3 reads TGTGCCAGTAGGACTAGCGGGAGCGCAGATACGCAGTATTTT.

This clone has a handful of counts. V is TRBV27 and J is TRBJ1-2; D gene unclear. The CDR3 contains 15 residues. V lost 4 bases to trimming and J lost 6 bases, with 18 bases between them. Germline CDR1 reads MNHEY; CDR2 reads SMNVEV (reference sequence). The CDR3 is CASSSRPGNPHGYTF. Written as DNA, the CDR3 is TGTGCCAGCAGTTCACGGCCCGGGAACCCCCATGGCTACACCTTC.

This clone has only one observation. The gene calls are TRBV15 and TRBJ1-3; D remains ambiguous. CDR3 length equals 16 residues. Between the trimmed V and J ends, which lost 0 bases and 1 base, there was a span of 10 bases. Germline loops: CDR1 LNHNV, CDR2 YYDKDF (reference sequence). The DNA of the CDR3 is TGTGCCACCAGCAGAGATCGACCGGGATCTGGAAACACCATATATTTT. Protein sequence: CATSRDRPGSGNTIYF. Filled out from reference TRBV15 and TRBJ1-3, the complete variable domain reads DAMVIQNPRYQVTQFGKPVTLSCSQTLNHNVMYWYQQKSSQAPKLLFHYYDKDFNNEADTPDNFQSRRPNTSFCFLDIRSPGLGDTAMYLCATSRDRPGSGNTIYFGEGSWLTVV.

The V and J genes are TRBV6-5 and TRBJ2-1, with 10 bases that match TRBD2. Germline V gene data show CDR1 as MNHEY and CDR2 as SVGAGI. This CDR3 spans 16 amino acids. The V and J ends lost 0 bases and 4 bases, in that order; junction bases with no gene match: 3. The CDR3 protein is CASSYSIAGGYNEQFF. Here the CDR3 DNA reads TGTGCCAGCAGTTACTCGATAGCGGGAGGTTACAATGAGCAGTTCTTC.

Only a few counts were recorded for this clone. This sequence joins TRBV6-5 and TRBJ1-5; 8 bases are shared with TRBD1. The V segment lost 2 bases and the J segment 5 bases; nucleotides outside the gene matches: 5. CDR3 size: 15 residues. Germline V gives CDR1 MNHEY, CDR2 SVGAGI. The CDR3 bases are TGTGCCAGCAGTTACAGTCAGGGGGCCCATCAGCCCCAGCATTTT. It is translated as CASSYSQGAHQPQHF.

The chain is built from TRBV11-1 and TRBJ2-1; possible D gene TRBD1, 6 bases. Between the trimmed V and J ends, which lost 6 bases and 0 bases, there was a span of 15 bases. Germline V gene lookup returns CDR1 SGHAT and CDR2 FQDESV (reference sequence). CDR3 length: 16 amino acids. The CDR3 loop reads CASSSDRTLSYNEQFF. The CDR3 region has the DNA TGTGCCAGCAGTTCCGACAGGACCCTCTCCTACAATGAGCAGTTCTTC.

The chain carries TRBV7-8 and TRBJ2-7, with 9 nucleotides matching TRBD2. Per the germline V gene, CDR1 is SGHVS and CDR2 is FQNEAQ. The length of the CDR3 is 17 residues. V lost 5 bases and J lost 1; bases outside the gene matches: 12. CDR3 sequence: CASSPSPGLAESYEQYF. DNA for the CDR3: TGTGCCAGCAGCCCTAGCCCGGGACTAGCCGAGTCCTACGAGCAGTACTTC.

V and J are TRBV27 and TRBJ2-1; 10 bases agree with TRBD1. The CDR3 contains 16 residues. CDR1 and CDR2 from the germline V gene are MNHEY and SMNVEV (reference sequence). Trimming removed 6 bases from V and 2 bases from J; junction bases left unmatched: 7. CDR3 DNA: TGTGCCAGCAGGAAAATTGGACAGGGGGCCTACAATGAGCAGTTCTTC. This encodes CASRKIGQGAYNEQFF.

The chain has TRBV6-2 or TRBV6-3 and TRBJ1-2; 7 nucleotides agree with TRBD1. The germline CDR1 and CDR2 sequences are MNHEY and SVGEGT. V was clipped by 2 bases and J by 8 bases; unmatched bases: 8. The CDR3 has 14 amino acids. The CDR3 region is CASSYGQAPGGYTF. The CDR3 nucleotides read TGTGCCAGCAGTTACGGACAGGCCCCCGGGGGCTACACCTTC.

The chain carries TRBV29-1 and TRBJ1-2, with D tentatively TRBD1 (6 bases). The length of the CDR3 is 11 residues. Trimming removed 2 bases at V and 10 bases at J, with 11 bases between. CDR1 SQVTM and CDR2 ANQGSEA come from the germline V gene. The CDR3 nucleotides are TGCAGCGTTGAAAGGGGGAGTGACTACACCTTC. Protein: CSVERGSDYTF.

The V gene is TRBV9, the J gene TRBJ2-2; D not resolved. V shed 0 bases and J shed 6 bases, with 6 bases lying between them. The V gene's germline CDR1 is SGDLS and CDR2 YYNGEE. The CDR3 totals 13 residues. Here the CDR3 reads CASSVDAAGELFF. The CDR3, as DNA: TGTGCCAGCAGCGTAGATGCAGCCGGGGAGCTGTTTTTT.

This chain links TRBV6-5 with TRBJ1-1; tentatively, D is TRBD1 (6 bases). Germline V gene sequence: CDR1 MNHEY, CDR2 SVGAGI. V gave up 4 bases and J gave up 1 base, with 13 bases separating them. The CDR3 totals 15 residues. The CDR3 region is CASSWGGARNTEAFF. DNA for the CDR3: TGTGCCAGCAGTTGGGGGGGCGCCCGGAACACTGAAGCTTTCTTT.

V usage is TRBV12-3 or TRBV12-4 and J usage is TRBJ1-1; D uncertain. CDR3 size: 13 residues. V was pared by 6 bases and J by 4 bases, with 12 bases between. The CDR3 coding sequence is TGTGCCAGCAGGAGGGCGGCCGCCACTGAAGCTTTCTTT. It specifies CASRRAAATEAFF.

V is TRBV10-3 and J is TRBJ1-1; 8 bases are shared with TRBD1. The ends lost 2 bases at V and 4 bases at J; junction bases unmatched: 3. The CDR3 loop spans 14 amino acids. Germline V gene lookup returns CDR1 ENHRY and CDR2 SYGVKD. CDR3 sequence reads: CAISERQGPTEAFF. The CDR3 nucleotides are TGTGCCATCAGTGAGAGACAGGGGCCCACTGAAGCTTTCTTT.

J is TRBJ2-1 and V is TRBV7-2; D unresolved. The germline CDR1 and CDR2 sequences are SGHTA and FQGNSA. Between the trimmed V and J ends, which lost 1 base and 7 bases, there was a span of 11 bases. This CDR3 comprises 14 residues. The CDR3 sequence: CASSLGFPGNEQFF. The CDR3 DNA is TGTGCCAGCAGCTTAGGATTTCCGGGTAATGAGCAGTTCTTC.

The chain joins TRBV19 to TRBJ1-2; 11 nucleotides align to TRBD1. The germline CDR1 and CDR2 sequences are LNHDA and SQIVND (reference sequence). Trimming cost V 8 bases and J 8 bases; bases outside gene matches: 7. The CDR3 has 13 amino acids. For the CDR3, the DNA is TGTGCCAGTGGCTGGACAGGGGGCGGCGGCTACACCTTC. Amino acids: CASGWTGGGGYTF.

J is TRBJ1-4 and V is TRBV5-1; 7 bases fit TRBD1. Germline V gene lookup returns CDR1 SGHRS and CDR2 YFSETQ. The CDR3 covers 15 residues. With V trimmed by 2 bases and J by 7 bases, 8 bases remained unmatched. CDR3 sequence: CASSLDIQGPEKLFF. In nucleotides, the CDR3 is TGCGCCAGCAGCTTAGACATACAGGGGCCTGAAAAACTGTTTTTT.

The DNA for the CDR3 is TGTGCCAGCAGTGATGAGCGGGGCAGTAACTATGGCTACACCTTC. Protein: CASSDERGSNYGYTF. This chain uses TRBV2 with TRBJ1-2; D may be TRBD1 (5 bases). V lost 3 bases and J lost 1, with 12 bases in between. In germline, CDR1 is SNHLY, CDR2 FYNNEI. This CDR3 is 15 amino acids long.

This rearrangement joins TRBV5-1 to TRBJ2-2; 12 bases are shared with TRBD2. V was pared by 3 bases and J by 6 bases, with 6 bases of the junction left unmatched. This CDR3 has 16 amino acids. From germline, CDR1 is SGHRS and CDR2 YFSETQ. CDR3 sequence (DNA): TGCGCCAGCAGCTCTCTAGCGGGAGGGCCCCCCGGGGAGCTGTTTTTT. Protein: CASSSLAGGPPGELFF.

The chain recombines TRBV19 with TRBJ2-1; D is ambiguous. Germline lookup yields CDR1 LNHDA and CDR2 SQIVND (reference sequence). The CDR3 sequence is 11 residues long. The V and J ends lost 8 bases and 4 bases respectively, with 6 bases between them. This CDR3 is CASHSYNEQFF. The CDR3 DNA sequence: TGTGCCAGTCATTCATACAATGAGCAGTTCTTC.

The chain is built from TRBV21-1 and TRBJ2-7; the D call of TRBD2 is as the table states it, not checked on the DNA. TRBV21-1 is classified as a pseudogene. This CDR3 contains 16 residues. The CDR3 coding sequence is TGTGCCAGCAGCGCACCCATTTCGGGGGATAACTACGAGCAGTACTTC. It specifies CASSAPISGDNYEQYF.

In this sample, this clone turned up once. This sequence joins TRBV24-1 and TRBJ1-1; D remains ambiguous. CDR1 KGHDR and CDR2 SFDVKD come from the germline V gene. This CDR3 is 13 amino acids long. V lost 2 bases to trimming and J lost 8 bases, with 11 bases between them. CDR3 amino acids: CATSDSPGVEAFF. CDR3 nucleotides: TGTGCCACCAGTGATTCACCGGGTGTAGAAGCTTTCTTT.

This clone was counted between two and nine times. This chain links TRBV15 with TRBJ2-3, with TRBD2 as a possible D gene (6 bases). V was trimmed by 1 base and J by 6 bases, leaving 8 bases between them. CDR1 and CDR2 (germline): LNHNV, YYDKDF (reference sequence). The CDR3 loop spans 13 amino acids. The CDR3 protein is CATSRGRGDTQYF. The CDR3 coding sequence is TGTGCCACCAGCAGAGGGCGGGGTGATACGCAGTATTTT.

This clone is a singleton in its sample. Within the sample, other DNA sequences also encode this same CDR3. The chain combines TRBV18 with TRBJ2-5, with D tentatively TRBD1 (6 bases). Trimming left V 2 bases short and J 2 bases short, with 9 bases between. Germline values: CDR1 KGHSH, CDR2 LQKENI. The CDR3 has 14 residues. In DNA, the CDR3 is TGTGCCAGCTCACCAGGAACAGGGCAAGAGACCCAGTACTTC. This codes for CASSPGTGQETQYF. The complete variable domain, with remaining parts taken from reference TRBV18 and TRBJ2-5, reads NAGVMQNPRHLVRRRGQEARLRCSPMKGHSHVYWYRQLPEEGLKFMVYLQKENIIDESGMPKERFSAEFPKEGPSILRIQQVVRGDSAAYFCASSPGTGQETQYFGPGTRLLVL.

The chain has TRBV5-4 and TRBJ1-5; perhaps TRBD1 as D (5 bases). V lost 0 bases to trimming and J lost 6 bases, with 16 bases between them. Germline CDR1 and CDR2: SGHNT and YYREEE (reference sequence). There are 16 residues in the CDR3. The chain's CDR3 is CASSLGGDPQLQPQHF. In DNA form, the CDR3 reads TGTGCCAGCAGCTTGGGGGGGGATCCACAACTTCAGCCCCAGCATTTT.

The gene calls are TRBV19 and TRBJ2-5; D perhaps matches TRBD1 (5 bases). Trimming took off 6 bases at V and 9 bases at J, with 11 bases between the two ends. The CDR3 is 11 amino acids. CDR1 and CDR2 (germline): LNHDA, SQIVND (reference sequence). In nucleotides, the CDR3 is TGTGCCAGTAGATCAGGGCTTGCCCAGTACTTC. It yields the protein CASRSGLAQYF. Full variable domain (outside the CDR3, taken from reference TRBV19 and TRBJ2-5): DGGITQSPKYLFRKEGQNVTLSCEQNLNHDAMYWYRQDPGQGLRLIYYSQIVNDFQKGDIAEGYSVSREKKESFPLTVTSAQKNPTAFYLCASRSGLAQYFGPGTRLLVL.